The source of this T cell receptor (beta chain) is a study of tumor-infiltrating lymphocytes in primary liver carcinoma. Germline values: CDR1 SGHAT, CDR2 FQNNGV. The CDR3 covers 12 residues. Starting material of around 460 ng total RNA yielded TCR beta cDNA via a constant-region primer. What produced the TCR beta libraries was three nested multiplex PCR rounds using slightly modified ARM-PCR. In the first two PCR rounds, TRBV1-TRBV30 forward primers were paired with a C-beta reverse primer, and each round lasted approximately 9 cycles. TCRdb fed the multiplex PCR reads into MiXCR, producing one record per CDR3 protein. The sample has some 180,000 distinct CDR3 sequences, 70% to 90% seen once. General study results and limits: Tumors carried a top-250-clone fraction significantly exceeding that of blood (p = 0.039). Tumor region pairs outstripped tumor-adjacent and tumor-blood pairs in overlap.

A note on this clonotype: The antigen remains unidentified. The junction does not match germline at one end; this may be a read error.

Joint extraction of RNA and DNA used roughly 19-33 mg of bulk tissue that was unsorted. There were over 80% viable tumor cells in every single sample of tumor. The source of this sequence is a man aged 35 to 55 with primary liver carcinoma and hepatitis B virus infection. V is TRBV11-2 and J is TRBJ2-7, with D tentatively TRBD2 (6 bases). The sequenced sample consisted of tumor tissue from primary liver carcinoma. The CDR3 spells CASSPGSYEEYF. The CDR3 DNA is TGTGCCAGCAGTCCCGGGAGTTACGAGGAGTACTTC.